This T cell receptor beta chain was identified during a study of blood T cell repertoires in COVID-19. Study at large: Spain, Italy and the United States supplied samples that represented acute and convalescent COVID-19. T cells, B-cell-depleted T cells, or PBMCs supplied cDNA or gDNA.

The CDR3 is made up of 13 amino acids. Trimming removed 6 bases from V and 6 bases from J, with 11 bases in between. Sequencing was performed with immunoSEQ multiplex PCR; in TCRdb, only in-frame clones are kept and a portion is missing. The sample lists approximately 210,000 clones; around 89% were seen once. The TCR sequence derives from a man aged 65-85 years with acute or convalescent COVID-19. This rearrangement joins TRBV12-3 or TRBV12-4 to TRBJ2-2, with a possible D match to TRBD2 (5 bases). The sequenced sample consisted of peripheral blood. The CDR3 reads CASSVARAGELFF. The CDR3 DNA follows: TGTGCCAGCAGCGTCGCGCGGGCCGGGGAGCTGTTTTTT.